What follows is one T cell receptor beta chain and its context. The antigen remains undetermined. This CDR3 spans 15 amino acids. With 1 base removed from V and 7 bases from J, the gap between germline ends came to 13 bases. CDR1 is SEHNR, CDR2 FQNEAQ, per germline (reference sequence). The sample comes from a study of cytomegalovirus exposure and HLA in healthy donors. Study summary: Early release data held roughly 90 million unique TCRs from HLA-typed donors. Among over 300 genotyped donors, more than 65% fell in the Caucasian-associated ancestry cluster.

Study results and caveats: By a later analysis, the bulk of CMV-associated TCR beta chains appeared HLA-restricted. Later on, a genetic analysis was performed. It linked a missense variant in DCLRE1C with V- and J-gene trimming of TCR beta.

PCR primers comprised 60 Vbeta and 13 Jbeta primers. Clones were sequenced by immunoSEQ multiplex PCR, and TCRdb holds only the in-frame ones, with some missing. The data hold under 85,000 clones, with approximately 70% observed a single time. V is TRBV7-9 and J is TRBJ1-4; TRBD1 might be the D (6 bases). Source material: PBMCs. The sequence was collected from a man in his forties in good health and CMV-seropositive. In DNA form, the CDR3 reads TGTGCCAGCAGCTTAGTATTCAGGGGTGGTGAAAAACTGTTTTTT. It is translated as CASSLVFRGGEKLFF.